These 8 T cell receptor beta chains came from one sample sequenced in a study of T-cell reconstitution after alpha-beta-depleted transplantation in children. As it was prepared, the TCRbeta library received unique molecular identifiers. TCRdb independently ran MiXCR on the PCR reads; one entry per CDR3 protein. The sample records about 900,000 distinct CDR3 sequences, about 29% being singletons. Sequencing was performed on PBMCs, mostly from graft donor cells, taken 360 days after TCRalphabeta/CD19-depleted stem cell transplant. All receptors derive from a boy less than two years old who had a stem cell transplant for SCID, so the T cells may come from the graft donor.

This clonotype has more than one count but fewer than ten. The CDR3 here is CASSPQQGSYEQYF. The CDR3 nucleotides are TGTGCCAGCTCACCGCAACAGGGCTCCTACGAGCAGTACTTC. The chain is built from TRBV18 and TRBJ2-7; possible D gene TRBD1, 6 bases. This CDR3 region has 14 residues. Deletions cut 3 bases from V and 0 bases from J, with 9 bases between. Germline V gives CDR1 KGHSH, CDR2 LQKENI.

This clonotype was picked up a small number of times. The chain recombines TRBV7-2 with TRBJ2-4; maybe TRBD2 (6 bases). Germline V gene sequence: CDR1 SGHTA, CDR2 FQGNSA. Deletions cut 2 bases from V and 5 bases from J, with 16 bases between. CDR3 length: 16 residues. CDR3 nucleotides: TGTGCCAGCAGCTTAAGGCCTTTCGGGGGTGAAAACATTCAGTACTTC. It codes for CASSLRPFGGENIQYF.

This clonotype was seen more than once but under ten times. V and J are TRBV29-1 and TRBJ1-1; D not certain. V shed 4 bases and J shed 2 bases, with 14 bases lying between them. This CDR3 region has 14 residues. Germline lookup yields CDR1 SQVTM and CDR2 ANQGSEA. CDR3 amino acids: CSVGIGVLNTEAFF. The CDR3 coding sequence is TGCAGCGTTGGGATCGGGGTGCTTAACACTGAAGCTTTCTTT.

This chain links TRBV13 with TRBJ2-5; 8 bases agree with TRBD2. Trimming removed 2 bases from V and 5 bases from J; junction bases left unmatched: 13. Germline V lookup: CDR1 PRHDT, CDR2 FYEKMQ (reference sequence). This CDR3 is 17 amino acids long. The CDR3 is CASSLRTSTGRGETQYF. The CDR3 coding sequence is TGTGCCAGCAGCTTAAGGACTAGCACCGGCCGGGGGGAGACCCAGTACTTC.

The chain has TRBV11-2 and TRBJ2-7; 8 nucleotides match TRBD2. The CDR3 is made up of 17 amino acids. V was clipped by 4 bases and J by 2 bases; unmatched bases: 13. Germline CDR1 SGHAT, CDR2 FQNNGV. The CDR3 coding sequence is TGTGCCAGCAGCTCGCCCACTTTACTAGCGGCTCCCTACGAGCAGTACTTC. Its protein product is CASSSPTLLAAPYEQYF.

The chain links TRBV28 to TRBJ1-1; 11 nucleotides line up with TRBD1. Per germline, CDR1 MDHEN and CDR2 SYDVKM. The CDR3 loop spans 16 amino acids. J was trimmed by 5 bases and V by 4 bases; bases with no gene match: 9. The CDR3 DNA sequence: TGTGCCAGCAGTTCTTGGGACAGGGGGTACAAAACTGAAGCTTTCTTT. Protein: CASSSWDRGYKTEAFF.

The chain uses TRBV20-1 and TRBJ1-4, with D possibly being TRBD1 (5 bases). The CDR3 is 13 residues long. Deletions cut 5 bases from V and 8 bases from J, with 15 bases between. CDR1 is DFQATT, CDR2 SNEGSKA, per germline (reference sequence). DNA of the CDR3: TGCAGTGCTCCAGGGATGGTAAAGGAAAAACTGTTTTTT. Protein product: CSAPGMVKEKLFF.

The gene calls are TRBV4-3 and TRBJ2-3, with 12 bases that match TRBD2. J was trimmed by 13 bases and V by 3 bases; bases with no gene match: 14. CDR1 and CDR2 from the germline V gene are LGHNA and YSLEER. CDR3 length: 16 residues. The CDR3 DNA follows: TGCGCCAGCAGCCAGAGCCTTCTAGCGGGGGGGCTGGAGGAGTATTTT. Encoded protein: CASSQSLLAGGLEEYF.